One T cell receptor beta chain is described in this entry. This entry comes from a study of shared clonotypes between healthy human individuals. This table comes from immunoSEQ multiplex PCR, and its TCRdb copy is limited to in-frame clones, with some not included. The table has about 1.1 million clones, 70% to 85% seen once; the top ten hold 0.89%. This CDR3 has 12 amino acids. In germline, CDR1 is SNHLY, CDR2 FYNNEI. V was pared by 8 bases and J by 12 bases, with 8 bases of the junction left unmatched. Sequencing was carried out using memory CD4+ T cells from PBMCs. Subset indicated: CD45RA-negative fraction. The receptor was derived from a young man in good health. Some clones in this sample may be carry-over from other donors' samples. This chain uses TRBV2 with TRBJ1-1; 11 bases are shared with TRBD1. CDR3 amino acids: CASSWGQGETFF. CDR3 in DNA: TGTGCCAGCTCCTGGGGACAGGGGGAAACTTTCTTT.